The clone carrying this T cell receptor beta chain was counted once. The length of the CDR3 is 15 residues. V lost 5 bases, J lost 4 bases, and 14 bases lay in between. The germline V gene has CDR1 SGHNT and CDR2 YENEEA. The data derive from a study of control samples from healthy donors and cancer patients. Profiled with immunoSEQ multiplex PCR; TCRdb holds only in-frame clones, not every one. In the table there are around 120,000 clones, more than 75% of which are singletons. The genes are TRBV11-3 and TRBJ2-2; D uncertain. The TCR was taken from a man aged 40-49 years in good health. Sequencing was carried out using blood. Here the CDR3 DNA reads TGTGCCAGCAGCCCTCAATCAGGTGGCACCGGGGAGCTGTTTTTT. It is translated as CASSPQSGGTGELFF.